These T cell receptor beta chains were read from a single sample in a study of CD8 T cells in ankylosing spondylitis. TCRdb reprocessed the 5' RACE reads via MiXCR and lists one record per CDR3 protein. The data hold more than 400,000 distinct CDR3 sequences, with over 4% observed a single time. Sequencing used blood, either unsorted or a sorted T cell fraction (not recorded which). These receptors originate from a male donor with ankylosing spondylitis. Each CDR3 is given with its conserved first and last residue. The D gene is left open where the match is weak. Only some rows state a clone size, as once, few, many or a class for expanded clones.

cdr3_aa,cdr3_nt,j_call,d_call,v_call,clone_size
CASSLRLAGYTDTQYF,TGTGCCAGCAGCTTGCGACTAGCGGGGTATACAGATACGCAGTATTTT,TRBJ2-3,TRBD2,TRBV5-4,many
CASSQEVQGTEAFF,TGCGCCAGCAGCCAAGAAGTCCAGGGTACTGAAGCTTTCTTT,TRBJ1-1,NA,TRBV4-1,many
CSAGTSGSTIQYF,TGCAGTGCTGGGACTAGCGGGAGCACCATTCAGTACTTC,TRBJ2-4,TRBD2,TRBV20-1,many
CASSDEVRSPLHF,TGTGCCAGCAGCGATGAAGTGAGGTCACCCCTCCACTTT,TRBJ1-6,NA,TRBV5-4,NA
CSVEPQGLGYTF,TGCAGCGTTGAGCCCCAGGGCTTGGGCTACACCTTC,TRBJ1-2,NA,TRBV29-1,many
CASSQDSGKNTEAFF,TGTGCCAGCAGCCAAGATTCGGGGAAGAACACTGAAGCTTTCTTT,TRBJ1-1,NA,TRBV4-2,many
CAISLDRGTEAFF,TGTGCCATCAGCCTCGACAGGGGCACTGAAGCTTTCTTT,TRBJ1-1,TRBD1,TRBV10-3,many
CASSLELTGYNSPLHF,TGTGCCAGCAGCTTAGAACTGACAGGGTACAATTCACCCCTCCACTTT,TRBJ1-6,TRBD1,TRBV7-2,many
CASSEKGQGALLTYEQYF,TGTGCCAGCAGTGAAAAGGGACAGGGGGCCTTATTGACCTACGAGCAGTACTTC,TRBJ2-7,TRBD1,TRBV6-1,many
CASSLPASRLAGYYNEQFF,TGTGCCAGCAGCTTACCCGCGTCCCGACTAGCGGGATACTACAATGAGCAGTTCTTC,TRBJ2-1,TRBD2,TRBV11-2,many
CSARTGGPQYF,TGCAGTGCCCGGACAGGGGGCCCCCAGTACTTC,TRBJ2-5,TRBD1,TRBV20-1,many
CASSQDSSSGANVLTF,TGCGCCAGCAGCCAAGACAGTTCCTCTGGGGCCAACGTCCTGACTTTC,TRBJ2-6,NA,TRBV4-1,many
CASSKREGVETQYF,TGTGCCAGCAGTAAGCGGGAGGGGGTGGAGACCCAGTACTTC,TRBJ2-5,TRBD2,TRBV6-2/TRBV6-3,NA
CASRSRDSIVPGTKNIQYF,TGTGCCAGCAGATCTAGGGACAGTATTGTGCCGGGGACCAAAAACATTCAGTACTTC,TRBJ2-4,TRBD1,TRBV11-2,many
CASTQGGQTYEQYF,TGTGCCAGCACCCAGGGGGGCCAAACCTACGAGCAGTACTTC,TRBJ2-7,NA,TRBV7-9,many
CASSSSDIQYF,TGTGCCAGCAGCTCGAGTGACATTCAGTACTTC,TRBJ2-4,NA,TRBV7-3,NA
CASSVGTADEKLFF,TGTGCCAGCAGCGTAGGGACAGCGGATGAAAAACTGTTTTTT,TRBJ1-4,NA,TRBV9,many
CASSQVKELDEQYF,TGTGCCAGCAGCCAAGTGAAGGAATTAGACGAGCAGTACTTC,TRBJ2-7,NA,TRBV4-2,many
CSAGTFNTEAFF,TGCAGTGCTGGGACTTTTAACACTGAAGCTTTCTTT,TRBJ1-1,NA,TRBV20-1,many
CASSFAVSSYNEQFF,TGCGCCAGCAGCTTCGCGGTAAGCTCCTACAATGAGCAGTTCTTC,TRBJ2-1,NA,TRBV5-1,many
CASSPRGDGDRLTYEQYF,TGTGCCAGCAGCCCCCGGGGTGATGGGGACAGGCTTACCTACGAGCAGTACTTC,TRBJ2-7,TRBD1,TRBV11-2,few
CASSFREQFF,TGTGCCAGCAGTTTCCGGGAGCAGTTCTTC,TRBJ2-1,NA,TRBV28,NA
CAISELGNQPQHF,TGTGCCATCAGTGAATTAGGGAATCAGCCCCAGCATTTT,TRBJ1-5,NA,TRBV10-3,many
CASTNLAGGYNEQFF,TGCGCCAGCACAAACTTAGCGGGGGGCTACAATGAGCAGTTCTTC,TRBJ2-1,TRBD2,TRBV4-1,NA
CASSLMQGDEKLFF,TGCGCCAGCAGCTTGATGCAGGGGGATGAAAAACTGTTTTTT,TRBJ1-4,TRBD1,TRBV5-1,many
CASSSPPGTYNSPLHF,TGTGCCAGCAGCTCGCCACCGGGAACCTATAATTCACCCCTCCACTTT,TRBJ1-6,NA,TRBV7-2,many
CSATRGVGNEKLFF,TGCAGTGCTACCCGGGGAGTCGGGAATGAAAAACTGTTTTTT,TRBJ1-4,NA,TRBV20-1,many
CASSRRRTSTYNEQFF,TGCGCCAGCAGTCGTCGCAGGACTTCAACCTACAATGAGCAGTTCTTC,TRBJ2-1,NA,TRBV5-1,NA
CASSPRQDRYGYTF,TGTGCCAGCAGCCCCCGGCAGGACAGATATGGCTACACCTTC,TRBJ1-2,NA,TRBV7-6,NA
CASSFGLAEETQYF,TGCGCCAGCAGCTTCGGACTAGCGGAAGAGACCCAGTACTTC,TRBJ2-5,TRBD2,TRBV5-1,few
CSVIGMANTEAFF,TGCAGCGTTATAGGGATGGCGAACACTGAAGCTTTCTTT,TRBJ1-1,NA,TRBV29-1,many
CASSLVGEEQYF,TGCGCCAGCAGCCTAGTGGGGGAGGAGCAGTATTTT,TRBJ2-3,NA,TRBV5-1,many
CASTEQLYNEQFF,TGTGCCAGCACGGAACAGTTATACAATGAGCAGTTCTTC,TRBJ2-1,NA,TRBV6-2/TRBV6-3,many
CASSPRDHSSPLHF,TGTGCCAGCAGCCCCCGGGACCATTCTTCACCCCTCCACTTT,TRBJ1-6,NA,TRBV7-2,many
CASSQRDGTNYGYTF,TGTGCCAGCAGCCAAAGGGACGGAACTAACTATGGCTACACCTTC,TRBJ1-2,NA,TRBV4-2,many
CASSQELWTGFPEQYF,TGCGCCAGCAGCCAAGAATTGTGGACAGGGTTCCCCGAGCAGTACTTC,TRBJ2-7,TRBD1,TRBV4-1,few
CASSLIGGTKTQYF,TGTGCCAGCAGCTTAATCGGGGGGACGAAGACCCAGTACTTC,TRBJ2-5,TRBD2,TRBV11-1,many
CASSTSSGGAYNEQFF,TGTGCCAGCAGCACCTCTAGCGGGGGGGCCTACAATGAGCAGTTCTTC,TRBJ2-1,TRBD2,TRBV7-2,NA
CASSPSISGRQETQYF,TGTGCCAGCAGTCCTAGTATCTCGGGGAGACAAGAGACCCAGTACTTC,TRBJ2-5,NA,TRBV28,NA
CSASHGGTQYF,TGCAGTGCTAGTCACGGGGGTACGCAGTATTTT,TRBJ2-3,NA,TRBV20-1,many
CASSFRGPSGLFF,TGCGCCAGCAGCTTCAGGGGCCCTAGCGGACTGTTTTTT,TRBJ1-4,NA,TRBV4-3,NA
CASSLAGPGVTQYF,TGTGCCAGCAGCTTAGCGGGCCCTGGCGTAACCCAGTACTTC,TRBJ2-5,NA,TRBV7-6,many
CATSPGQGYEQYF,TGTGCCACCAGTCCGGGACAGGGTTACGAGCAGTACTTC,TRBJ2-7,TRBD1,TRBV24-1,many
CASSLEDDGYTF,TGTGCCAGCAGCTTAGAGGACGATGGCTACACCTTC,TRBJ1-2,NA,TRBV11-1,many
CASSTPGPTSYEQYF,TGTGCCAGCAGTACTCCGGGACCGACCTCCTACGAGCAGTACTTC,TRBJ2-7,NA,TRBV28,few